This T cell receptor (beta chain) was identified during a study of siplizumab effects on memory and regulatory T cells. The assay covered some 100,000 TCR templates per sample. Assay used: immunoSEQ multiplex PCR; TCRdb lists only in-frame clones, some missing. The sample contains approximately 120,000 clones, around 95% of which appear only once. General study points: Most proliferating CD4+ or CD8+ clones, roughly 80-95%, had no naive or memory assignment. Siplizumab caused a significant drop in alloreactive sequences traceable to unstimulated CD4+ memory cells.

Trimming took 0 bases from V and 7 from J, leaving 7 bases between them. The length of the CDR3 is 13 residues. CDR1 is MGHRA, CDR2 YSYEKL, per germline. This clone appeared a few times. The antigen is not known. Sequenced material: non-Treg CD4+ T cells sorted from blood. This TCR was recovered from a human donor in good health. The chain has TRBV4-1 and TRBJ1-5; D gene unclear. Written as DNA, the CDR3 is TGCGCCAGCAGCCAAGAACAGCGGCAGCCCCAGCATTTT. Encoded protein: CASSQEQRQPQHF.